Given below is one T cell receptor beta chain in context. Its antigen is undetermined. This entry comes from a study of persistence of HIV-infected CD4 T cells. Study in general: Blood samples, up to about 200 mL, came from multiple time points, except a couple of leukapheresis donors sampled once.

V lost 1 base, J lost 4 bases, and 10 bases stayed unmatched. CDR3 length: 16 amino acids. CDR1 and CDR2 (germline): LNHNV, YYDKDF (reference sequence). Study-wide results and limits: Within sorted populations, more oligoclonal TCRs accompanied more oligoclonal proviruses.

The stimulus was an HIV-1 Gag 15-mer peptide pool, roughly 1 ug/peptide/mL. Sorting of responding CD4+ T cells relied on upregulated CD40 ligand together with CD69. Adults with HIV-1 started suppressive ART while chronically infected. The libraries were made with immunoSEQ version 4 in survey mode. The method was immunoSEQ multiplex PCR; TCRdb's version includes in-frame clones alone and lacks a portion of them. The sample comprises tens of thousands of clones, roughly 70% of which are singletons, and around 1.8% rests with the top ten. The rearrangement uses TRBV15 and TRBJ2-7; TRBD1 agrees at 7 bases. The sequencing used CD4+ T cells sorted from PBMCs after approximately 19-hour stimulation, collected from a patient who received antiretroviral therapy. This TCR was recovered from an adult man with HIV who was CMV-seropositive. CDR3 DNA sequence: TGTGCCACCAGCAGAGCTACGACAGGGTTGGCGTACGAGCAGTACTTC. Translation: CATSRATTGLAYEQYF. The full variable domain, its missing parts supplied by reference TRBV15 and TRBJ2-7, is DAMVIQNPRYQVTQFGKPVTLSCSQTLNHNVMYWYQQKSSQAPKLLFHYYDKDFNNEADTPDNFQSRRPNTSFCFLDIRSPGLGDTAMYLCATSRATTGLAYEQYFGPGTRLTVT.